This T cell receptor beta chain was captured by sequencing in a study of T cells in localized non-small cell lung cancer. Germline V gene lookup returns CDR1 MNHNY and CDR2 SVGAGI (reference sequence). V was trimmed by 5 bases and J by 6 bases, leaving 11 bases between them. There are 13 residues in the CDR3. Method: immunoSEQ multiplex PCR; TCRdb's copy keeps in-frame clones and lacks some. The sample has fewer than 60,000 clones, under 85% seen once. The study, taken as a whole, reports: Sequence data derive from only one tumor region, so heterogeneity remains possible.

A word on this clone: Its target is unknown.

This receptor was taken from a female donor of 60 years or more with stage II squamous cell lung carcinoma. This sample comprised peripheral blood, obtained before any cancer treatment. This chain joins TRBV6-6 and TRBJ1-5; D is perhaps TRBD1 (5 bases). CDR3 region: CASSDPGGQPQHF. Here the CDR3 DNA reads TGTGCCAGCAGTGACCCGGGGGGTCAGCCCCAGCATTTT.